Below, 11 T cell receptor beta chains from the same sample are listed, as sequenced in a study of shared clonotypes between healthy human individuals. The protocol was immunoSEQ multiplex PCR, while the TCRdb copy is restricted to in-frame clones and leaves out a portion. The sample lists a few million clones; approximately 94% were seen once. Source material: naive CD4+ T cells sorted from blood. Documented subset: CD45RA+ positively selected. The receptors here all came from a man aged 18 to 29 in good health.

This clone was seen once. The genes are TRBV5-1 and TRBJ2-5, with TRBD2 matching 14 bases. CDR1 SGHRS and CDR2 YFSETQ come from the germline V gene. The V segment lost 2 bases and the J segment 2 bases; nucleotides outside the gene matches: 5. The CDR3 is made up of 17 amino acids. CDR3 loop: CASSLSTSGRGQETQYF. In DNA form, the CDR3 reads TGCGCCAGCAGCTTATCGACTAGCGGGAGGGGGCAAGAGACCCAGTACTTC. Based on the CDR3 plus reference TRBV5-1 and TRBJ2-5, the full variable domain is KAGVTQTPRYLIKTRGQQVTLSCSPISGHRSVSWYQQTPGQGLQFLFEYFSETQRNKGNFPGRFSGRQFSNSRSEMNVSTLELGDSALYLCASSLSTSGRGQETQYFGPGTRLLVL.

This chain connects TRBV9 to TRBJ2-7; D gene ambiguous. The CDR3 runs 12 residues. V was trimmed by 4 bases and J by 3 bases, leaving 8 bases between them. CDR1 SGDLS and CDR2 YYNGEE come from the germline V gene. The CDR3 nucleotides are TGTGCCAGCAGCACAGCTGTCTACGAGCAGTACTTC. This translates into CASSTAVYEQYF.

This chain uses TRBV19 with TRBJ2-7; 11 bases line up with TRBD2. The J segment lost 2 bases and the V segment lost 5 bases, leaving 5 bases of the junction unmatched. CDR3 length: 15 residues. CDR1 LNHDA and CDR2 SQIVND come from the germline V gene (reference sequence). CDR3 nucleotide sequence: TGTGCCAGTAGTGCCACTAGCGGGGGAACCTACGAGCAGTACTTC. It encodes CASSATSGGTYEQYF.

The chain is built from TRBV5-1 and TRBJ1-3; D perhaps matches TRBD1 (5 bases). CDR1 SGHRS and CDR2 YFSETQ come from the germline V gene. V shed 0 bases and J shed 4 bases, with 14 bases lying between them. This CDR3 is 16 amino acids long. The CDR3 bases are TGCGCCAGCAGCTTGGCCGGGACCGTGTACGGAAACACCATATATTTT. Translated, it gives CASSLAGTVYGNTIYF. Variable domain in full (rest from reference TRBV5-1 and TRBJ1-3): KAGVTQTPRYLIKTRGQQVTLSCSPISGHRSVSWYQQTPGQGLQFLFEYFSETQRNKGNFPGRFSGRQFSNSRSEMNVSTLELGDSALYLCASSLAGTVYGNTIYFGEGSWLTVV.

V and J are TRBV28 and TRBJ1-5, with a tentative D call TRBD1 (5 bases). The CDR3 spans 18 residues. Germline lookup yields CDR1 MDHEN and CDR2 SYDVKM. V shed 5 bases and J shed 0 bases, with 20 bases lying between them. The CDR3 here is CASSLPRQGVVSNQPQHF. The CDR3 coding sequence is TGTGCCAGCAGTCTGCCCCGGCAGGGTGTCGTTAGCAATCAGCCCCAGCATTTT.

The gene calls are TRBV5-5 and TRBJ2-7; a weak D match, TRBD2 (6 bases). Trimming took 1 base from V and 5 from J, leaving 16 bases between them. The CDR3 loop spans 15 amino acids. In germline, CDR1 is SGHKS, CDR2 YYEKEE (reference sequence). The CDR3 here is CASSLSLAGSDEQYF. DNA of the CDR3: TGTGCCAGCAGCTTGTCGTTGGCGGGGAGTGACGAGCAGTACTTC.

The CDR3 here is CASSGGTSNTGELFF. CDR3 sequence (DNA): TGTGCCAGCAGCGGCGGGACATCCAACACCGGGGAGCTGTTTTTT. The gene calls are TRBV5-6 and TRBJ2-2, with D possibly being TRBD1 or TRBD2 (6 bases each). There are 15 residues in the CDR3. CDR1 and CDR2 from the germline V gene are SGHDT and YYEEEE. V was cut by 4 bases and J by 2 bases, with 12 bases left in between.

The V call is TRBV6-1, the J call TRBJ1-1; D remains ambiguous. The CDR3 runs 16 residues. The ends were cut back, 2 bases at V and 5 bases at J, with 18 bases in the middle. Germline CDR1 and CDR2: MNHNS and SASEGT. The DNA of the CDR3 is TGTGCCAGCAGTGAATCGATTCCCACCTTTAGGACTGAAGCTTTCTTT. It is translated as CASSESIPTFRTEAFF.

The chain recombines TRBV6-1 with TRBJ2-7; 7 bases align to TRBD2. The germline CDR1 and CDR2 sequences are MNHNS and SASEGT. V lost 7 bases to trimming and J lost 2 bases; unmatched junction nucleotides: 5. The CDR3 spans 13 residues. CDR3 sequence: CASNLGLTYEQYF. For the CDR3, the DNA is TGTGCCAGCAATCTGGGACTAACCTACGAGCAGTACTTC.

A remark on this clone: Other DNA sequences from this sample encode an identical CDR3 as well. The chain recombines TRBV9 with TRBJ2-2, with D possibly matching TRBD2 (6 bases). V was pared by 3 bases and J by 4 bases, with 10 bases between. The CDR3 extends over 14 amino acids. The V gene's germline CDR1 is SGDLS and CDR2 YYNGEE. The CDR3 is CASSGLGGTGELFF. Here the CDR3 DNA reads TGTGCCAGCAGCGGGCTGGGGGGCACCGGGGAGCTGTTTTTT.

This clone appeared once. The V and J genes are TRBV28 and TRBJ1-1; 10 bases are a match to TRBD1. This CDR3 has 14 amino acids. CDR1 and CDR2 from the germline V gene are MDHEN and SYDVKM. V shed 5 bases, J shed 4 bases, and the junction held 4 bases outside the gene matches. CDR3 protein: CASSVDRGPTEAFF. DNA of the CDR3: TGTGCCAGCAGTGTAGACAGGGGGCCCACTGAAGCTTTCTTT.